Reported below is one T cell receptor beta chain. The sample belongs to a study of shared T cell receptors in the human thymus. The CDR3 runs 15 residues. Trimming stripped 2 bases from V and 10 bases from J, with 15 bases between. Germline-derived CDR1 and CDR2 are SGHTA and FQGTGA. The table came from immunoSEQ multiplex PCR; TCRdb's copy has only in-frame clones and leaves some out. The sample carries 700,000 or so clones, 80% to 90% recorded once. These records were also assigned to another study, of human thymus T cells. From that report: Thymic tissue was derived from resections collected during corrective heart surgery. Both thymic and peripheral blood repertoires showed apparently biased V and J usage. The related literature has documented a marked overlap of thymic repertoires among unrelated individuals.

This sequence originates from a girl under two years old with a congenital heart defect. The chain links TRBV7-3 to TRBJ1-6; possibly TRBD1 for D (5 bases). Source material: thymocytes. This CDR3 is CASSLGGRGSSPLHF. The CDR3, as DNA: TGTGCCAGCAGCTTAGGGGGGAGGGGTTCCTCACCCCTCCACTTT.